These 25 T cell receptor beta chains were all obtained from the same sample, sequenced in a study of blood T cell repertoires in COVID-19. The repertoire was sequenced with immunoSEQ multiplex PCR; TCRdb's copy has only in-frame clones and lacks some. The table lists approximately 290,000 clones, approximately 83% of them singletons. The source material was PBMCs or T cells enriched from blood (not recorded which). The receptors stem from a woman aged 25 to 45 who had recovered from COVID-19.

The V gene is TRBV19, the J gene TRBJ2-1; D might be TRBD2 (6 bases). V dropped 3 bases and J dropped 7 bases, with 7 bases sitting between them. The CDR3 consists of 12 residues. Germline-derived CDR1 and CDR2 are LNHDA and SQIVND (reference sequence). The CDR3 protein is CASSMAGNEQFF. The CDR3 DNA sequence: TGTGCCAGTAGTATGGCGGGGAATGAGCAGTTCTTC. Using reference TRBV19 and TRBJ2-1 for the parts outside the CDR3, the full variable domain is DGGITQSPKYLFRKEGQNVTLSCEQNLNHDAMYWYRQDPGQGLRLIYYSQIVNDFQKGDIAEGYSVSREKKESFPLTVTSAQKNPTAFYLCASSMAGNEQFFGPGTRLTVL.

The rearrangement uses TRBV13 and TRBJ1-3; D gene unclear. Germline V lookup: CDR1 PRHDT, CDR2 FYEKMQ (reference sequence). The CDR3 covers 15 residues. V was clipped by 5 bases and J by 4 bases, with 15 bases between them. CDR3 DNA sequence: TGTGCCAGCAGCCCTAGGAGCCTTACAGGAAACACCATATATTTT. This sequence encodes CASSPRSLTGNTIYF. The whole variable domain, filled in from reference TRBV13 and TRBJ1-3, reads AAGVIQSPRHLIKEKRETATLKCYPIPRHDTVYWYQQGPGQDPQFLISFYEKMQSDKGSIPDRFSAQQFSDYHSELNMSSLELGDSALYFCASSPRSLTGNTIYFGEGSWLTVV.

This chain uses TRBV27 with TRBJ1-4; D is uncertain. In germline, CDR1 is MNHEY, CDR2 SMNVEV (reference sequence). V lost 5 bases and J 5 bases, leaving 15 bases between the germline ends. This CDR3 contains 15 residues. Here the CDR3 DNA reads TGTGCCAGCAGTCTAGAGGGAGGGAGGAATGAAAAACTGTTTTTT. The encoded protein is CASSLEGGRNEKLFF. The full variable domain, in which reference TRBV27 and TRBJ1-4 provide the parts outside the CDR3, is EAQVTQNPRYLITVTGKKLTVTCSQNMNHEYMSWYRQDPGLGLRQIYYSMNVEVTDKGDVPEGYKVSRKEKRNFPLILESPSPNQTSLYFCASSLEGGRNEKLFFGSGTQLSVL.

The chain carries TRBV9 and TRBJ1-5, with TRBD1 as a possible D gene (5 bases). Germline values: CDR1 SGDLS, CDR2 YYNGEE. Trimming took 3 bases from V and 5 from J, leaving 15 bases between them. This CDR3 is built from 15 residues. CDR3 region: CASSASGRGDQPQHF. For the CDR3, the DNA is TGTGCCAGCAGCGCCTCGGGACGGGGGGATCAGCCCCAGCATTTT.

V is TRBV18 and J is TRBJ2-1; D not certain. Per germline, CDR1 KGHSH and CDR2 LQKENI. The CDR3 covers 14 residues. V lost 0 bases and J lost 6, with 9 bases in between. Here the CDR3 reads CASSPPSNPNEQFF. The CDR3 nucleotides read TGTGCCAGCTCACCACCGTCTAACCCCAATGAGCAGTTCTTC.

The chain is built from TRBV7-9 and TRBJ2-5; 12 bases are a match to TRBD2. This CDR3 comprises 16 residues. The germline CDR1 and CDR2 sequences are SEHNR and FQNEAQ (reference sequence). J was trimmed by 5 bases and V by 4 bases; bases with no gene match: 8. The CDR3 DNA reads as TGTGCCAGCAGCTCTTCTAGCGGGGGGGCCAGGGAGACCCAGTACTTC. Residues: CASSSSSGGARETQYF.

The chain recombines TRBV19 with TRBJ1-5; possibly TRBD1 for D (6 bases). Deletions cut 6 bases from V and 0 bases from J, with 9 bases between. Germline-derived CDR1 and CDR2 are LNHDA and SQIVND (reference sequence). This CDR3 has 14 amino acids. The CDR3 DNA is TGTGCCAGTAGCCTCAGGGGTAGCAATCAGCCCCAGCATTTT. Amino acid sequence: CASSLRGSNQPQHF.

The chain uses TRBV7-9 and TRBJ1-2, with 10 bases lining up with TRBD1. The CDR3 has 14 residues. Looked up from germline, CDR1 is SEHNR and CDR2 is FQNEAQ (reference sequence). J was trimmed by 5 bases and V by 3 bases; bases with no gene match: 3. The CDR3 protein is CASSFRQGAYGYTF. The CDR3 bases are TGTGCCAGCAGCTTTCGACAGGGGGCTTATGGCTACACCTTC.

As concerns this clone: A far larger clone is one nucleotide away, so this likely arose from a read error. The sample contains more than one DNA sequence encoding this CDR3. The V gene is TRBV7-9, the J gene TRBJ2-7; D not resolved. Looked up from germline, CDR1 is SEHNR and CDR2 is FQNEAQ (reference sequence). The V and J ends lost 5 bases and 2 bases respectively, with 7 bases between them. This CDR3 is built from 12 residues. The CDR3 sequence is CASSLGAYEQYF. The CDR3 DNA is TGTGCCAGCAGCCTAGGAGCCTACGAGCAGTACTTC.

This clone has just one count. The chain uses TRBV4-1 and TRBJ2-2; D might be TRBD1 (5 bases). The V end was cut by 0 bases, the J end by 8 bases, with 10 bases between. Germline loops: CDR1 MGHRA, CDR2 YSYEKL. The CDR3 is 14 residues long. DNA for the CDR3: TGCGCCAGCAGCCAAGAGGGGCGGCGAGGGGAGCTGTTTTTT. Amino acids: CASSQEGRRGELFF.

This chain connects TRBV9 to TRBJ2-2, with unresolved D. The CDR3 spans 13 residues. Trimming left V 0 bases short and J 4 bases short, with 4 bases between. Germline assignment: CDR1 SGDLS and CDR2 YYNGEE. CDR3 sequence reads: CASSVVSTGELFF. The CDR3 nucleotides read TGTGCCAGCAGCGTAGTTAGCACCGGGGAGCTGTTTTTT.

The chain has TRBV27 and TRBJ1-5; 8 nucleotides match TRBD1. V lost 2 bases to trimming and J lost 7 bases; unmatched junction nucleotides: 4. The CDR3 runs 14 residues. CDR1 is MNHEY and CDR2 is SMNVEV in the germline V gene (reference sequence). The chain's CDR3 is CASSLRAGGQPQHF. CDR3 bases: TGTGCCAGCAGTTTACGAGCAGGGGGCCAGCCCCAGCATTTT.

The chain couples TRBV18 to TRBJ1-1; 8 nucleotides agree with TRBD1. Germline values: CDR1 KGHSH, CDR2 LQKENI. Trimming removed 3 bases from V and 4 bases from J; junction bases left unmatched: 7. This CDR3 has 15 amino acids. This chain's CDR3 is CASSPSDRGPTEAFF. The CDR3 bases are TGTGCCAGCTCACCGTCCGACAGGGGACCCACTGAAGCTTTCTTT.

The V and J genes are TRBV7-6 and TRBJ1-4; possibly TRBD1 for D (6 bases). CDR1 is SGHVS and CDR2 is FNYEAQ in the germline V gene. V was clipped by 0 bases and J by 11 bases, with 25 bases between them. The CDR3 runs to 18 residues. CDR3 amino acids: CASSLATPYRAGDWKLFF. As DNA, the CDR3 is TGTGCCAGCAGCTTAGCCACCCCCTACAGGGCAGGCGATTGGAAACTGTTTTTT.

The chain uses TRBV30 and TRBJ1-4; no definite D call. CDR1 and CDR2 (germline): GTSNPN, SVGIG (reference sequence). The CDR3 extends over 14 amino acids. V lost 4 bases to trimming and J lost 0 bases, with 9 bases between them. The CDR3 bases are TGTGCCTGGAATGCGCCTTCAACTAATGAAAAACTGTTTTTT. Protein: CAWNAPSTNEKLFF. Drawing the rest from reference TRBV30 and TRBJ1-4, the complete variable domain is SQTIHQWPATLVQPVGSPLSLECTVEGTSNPNLYWYRQAAGRGLQLLFYSVGIGQISSEVPQNLSASRPQDRQFILSSKKLLLSDSGFYLCAWNAPSTNEKLFFGSGTQLSVL.

The chain is built from TRBV27 and TRBJ1-5; 8 bases line up with TRBD1. Looked up from germline, CDR1 is MNHEY and CDR2 is SMNVEV (reference sequence). This CDR3 has 17 amino acids. V trimming: 3 bases; J trimming: 0 bases; junction bases outside the gene matches: 7. The CDR3 coding sequence is TGTGCCAGCAGTTTGACAGGGGACCTCTATAGCAATCAGCCCCAGCATTTT. It is translated as CASSLTGDLYSNQPQHF.

V and J are TRBV2 and TRBJ2-7; D is perhaps TRBD2 (6 bases). Germline V gene lookup returns CDR1 SNHLY and CDR2 FYNNEI. The V end was cut by 4 bases, the J end by 2 bases, with 15 bases between. CDR3 length equals 15 residues. The DNA for the CDR3 is TGTGCCAGCAGTGGAGTAACCGGGGGAACCTACGAGCAGTACTTC. Its protein is CASSGVTGGTYEQYF.

The rearrangement links TRBV30 to TRBJ1-1; D may be TRBD1 (6 bases). Germline V gives CDR1 GTSNPN, CDR2 SVGIG (reference sequence). CDR3 size: 13 residues. V was clipped by 3 bases and J by 10 bases, with 18 bases between them. CDR3 protein: CAWSAGATVGAFF. The CDR3 DNA is TGTGCCTGGAGCGCAGGGGCTACAGTGGGAGCTTTCTTT.

V and J are TRBV5-6 and TRBJ1-1; TRBD1 might be the D (5 bases). Germline values: CDR1 SGHDT, CDR2 YYEEEE. This CDR3 has 15 amino acids. Deletions cut 3 bases from V and 5 bases from J, with 17 bases between. The CDR3 DNA follows: TGTGCCAGCAGCTCGGAACAGGCCCCGATAACTGAAGCTTTCTTT. Translated, it gives CASSSEQAPITEAFF. The whole variable domain, remainder taken from reference TRBV5-6 and TRBJ1-1, is DAGVTQSPTHLIKTRGQQVTLRCSPKSGHDTVSWYQQALGQGPQFIFQYYEEEERQRGNFPDRFSGHQFPNYSSELNVNALLLGDSALYLCASSSEQAPITEAFFGQGTRLTVV.

The rearrangement uses TRBV11-3 and TRBJ1-1, with TRBD1 identical over 10 bases. V shed 3 bases, J shed 5 bases, and the junction held 3 bases outside the gene matches. Germline V gene data show CDR1 as SGHNT and CDR2 as YENEEA. The CDR3 covers 14 residues. CDR3 loop: CASSLRQGATEAFF. The CDR3 nucleotides are TGTGCCAGCAGCTTGAGACAGGGGGCAACTGAAGCTTTCTTT.

The chain combines TRBV4-1 with TRBJ2-3; TRBD2 matches 11 bases. CDR3 length equals 14 residues. Germline V gene data show CDR1 as MGHRA and CDR2 as YSYEKL. The J segment lost 5 bases and the V segment lost 4 bases, leaving 2 bases of the junction unmatched. DNA of the CDR3: TGCGCCAGCAGCCCGGGACTAGCGGAAGATACGCAGTATTTT. Protein sequence: CASSPGLAEDTQYF.

The DNA of the CDR3 is TGTGCCAGTAGAGGAAGGGGGCGGGAGACCCAGTACTTC. Its translation: CASRGRGRETQYF. The rearrangement links TRBV19 to TRBJ2-5; 7 bases match TRBD1. Germline values: CDR1 LNHDA, CDR2 SQIVND (reference sequence). The CDR3 is 13 amino acids. Germline trimming cut 6 bases from V and 5 bases from J; bases unmatched to any gene: 6.

V usage is TRBV11-2 and J usage is TRBJ1-1; D gene unclear. The germline V and J ends were trimmed by 4 bases and 5 bases, with 14 bases remaining between them. Germline V gene lookup returns CDR1 SGHAT and CDR2 FQNNGV. The CDR3 consists of 14 residues. The CDR3 region has the DNA TGTGCCAGCAGCTCTACGTCTTCCGAAACTGAAGCTTTCTTT. Its translation is CASSSTSSETEAFF.

The chain links TRBV2 to TRBJ1-3; D unclear. The CDR3 extends over 15 amino acids. Germline V CDR1 and CDR2: SNHLY, FYNNEI. The V gene lost 7 bases and the J gene lost 0 bases, with 13 bases spanning the gap. CDR3 sequence reads: CASTTSQFSGNTIYF. The DNA for the CDR3 is TGTGCCAGCACTACATCACAGTTCTCTGGAAACACCATATATTTT.

V is TRBV28 and J is TRBJ1-2; 8 bases fit TRBD1. Germline V gene data show CDR1 as MDHEN and CDR2 as SYDVKM. The V segment lost 4 bases and the J segment 5 bases; nucleotides outside the gene matches: 21. The CDR3 consists of 19 residues. CDR3 DNA: TGTGCCAGCAGTTCCGGCCTCGGGACAGGTGCCGCTGGGTGGTATGGCTACACCTTC. Translating gives CASSSGLGTGAAGWYGYTF.